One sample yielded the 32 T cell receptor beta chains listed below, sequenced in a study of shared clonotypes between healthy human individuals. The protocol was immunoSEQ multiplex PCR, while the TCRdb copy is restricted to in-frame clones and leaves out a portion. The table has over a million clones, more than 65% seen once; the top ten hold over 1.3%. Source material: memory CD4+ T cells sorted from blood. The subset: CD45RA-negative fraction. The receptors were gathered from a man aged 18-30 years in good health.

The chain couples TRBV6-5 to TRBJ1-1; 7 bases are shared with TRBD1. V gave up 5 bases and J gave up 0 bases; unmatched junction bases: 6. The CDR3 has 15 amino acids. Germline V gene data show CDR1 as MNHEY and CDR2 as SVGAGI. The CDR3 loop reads CASSRGQVLNTEAFF. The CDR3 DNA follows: TGTGCCAGCAGTCGAGGACAGGTATTGAACACTGAAGCTTTCTTT.

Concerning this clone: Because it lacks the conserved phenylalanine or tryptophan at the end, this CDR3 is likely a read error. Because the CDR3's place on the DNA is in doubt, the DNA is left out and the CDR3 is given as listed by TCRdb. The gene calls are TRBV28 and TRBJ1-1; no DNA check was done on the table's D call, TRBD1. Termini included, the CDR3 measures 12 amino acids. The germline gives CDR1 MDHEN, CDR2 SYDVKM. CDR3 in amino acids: CASSRPTGAPIV.

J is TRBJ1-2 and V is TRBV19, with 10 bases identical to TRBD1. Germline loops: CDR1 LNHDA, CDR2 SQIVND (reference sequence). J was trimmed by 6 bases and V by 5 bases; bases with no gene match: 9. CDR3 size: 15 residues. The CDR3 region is CASSQLRDRGDGYTF. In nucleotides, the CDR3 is TGTGCCAGTAGTCAACTGCGGGACAGGGGCGATGGCTACACCTTC.

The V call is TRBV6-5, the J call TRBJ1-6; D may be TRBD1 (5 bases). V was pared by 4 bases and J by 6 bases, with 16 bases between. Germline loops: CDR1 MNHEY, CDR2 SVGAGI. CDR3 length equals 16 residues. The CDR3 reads CASSSGLGAGNSPLHF. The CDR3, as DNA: TGTGCCAGCAGTTCGGGGCTAGGAGCGGGTAATTCACCCCTCCACTTT.

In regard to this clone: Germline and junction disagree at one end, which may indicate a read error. The CDR3 coding sequence is TGTGCCAGCAGCTATGACAGTTTC. It codes for CASSYDSF. V gene TRBV7-9 combines with J gene TRBJ1-2, with a tentative D call TRBD1 (5 bases). The CDR3 is made up of 8 amino acids. Germline loops: CDR1 SEHNR, CDR2 FQNEAQ (reference sequence).

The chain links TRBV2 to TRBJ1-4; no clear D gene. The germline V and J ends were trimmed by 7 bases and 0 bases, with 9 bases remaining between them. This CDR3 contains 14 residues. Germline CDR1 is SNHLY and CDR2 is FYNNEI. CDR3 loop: CASKQAATNEKLFF. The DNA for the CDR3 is TGTGCCAGCAAGCAGGCTGCAACTAATGAAAAACTGTTTTTT.

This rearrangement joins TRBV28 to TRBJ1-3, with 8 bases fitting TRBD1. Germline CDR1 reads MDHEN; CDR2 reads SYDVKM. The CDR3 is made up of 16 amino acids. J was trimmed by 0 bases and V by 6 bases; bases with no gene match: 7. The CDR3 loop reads CASSQPGTGSGNTIYF. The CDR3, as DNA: TGTGCCAGCAGCCAACCAGGGACAGGCTCTGGAAACACCATATATTTT.

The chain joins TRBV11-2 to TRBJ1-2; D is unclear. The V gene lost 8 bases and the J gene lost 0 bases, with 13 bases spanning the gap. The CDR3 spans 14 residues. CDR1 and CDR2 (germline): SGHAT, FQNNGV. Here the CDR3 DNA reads TGTGCCAGCGCGAGGGTACCTTCTAACTATGGCTACACCTTC. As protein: CASARVPSNYGYTF.

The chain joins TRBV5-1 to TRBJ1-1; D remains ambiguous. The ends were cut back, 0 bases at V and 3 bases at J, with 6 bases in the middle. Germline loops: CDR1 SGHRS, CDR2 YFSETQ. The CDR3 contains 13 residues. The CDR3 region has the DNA TGCGCCAGCAGCTTGGAGCCCTACACTGAAGCTTTCTTT. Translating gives CASSLEPYTEAFF.

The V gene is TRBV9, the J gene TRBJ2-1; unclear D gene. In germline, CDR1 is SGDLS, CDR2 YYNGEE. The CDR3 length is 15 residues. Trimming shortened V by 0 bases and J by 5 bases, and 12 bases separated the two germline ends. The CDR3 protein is CASSVAGQLHNEQFF. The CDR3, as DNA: TGTGCCAGCAGCGTAGCGGGCCAGCTTCACAATGAGCAGTTCTTC.

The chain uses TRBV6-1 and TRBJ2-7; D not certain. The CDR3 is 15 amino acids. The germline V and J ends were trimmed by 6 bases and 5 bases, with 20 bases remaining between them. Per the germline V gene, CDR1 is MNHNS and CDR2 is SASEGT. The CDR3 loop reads CASRDWTVLVHEQYF. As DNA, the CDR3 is TGTGCCAGCAGGGATTGGACGGTCCTGGTCCACGAGCAGTACTTC.

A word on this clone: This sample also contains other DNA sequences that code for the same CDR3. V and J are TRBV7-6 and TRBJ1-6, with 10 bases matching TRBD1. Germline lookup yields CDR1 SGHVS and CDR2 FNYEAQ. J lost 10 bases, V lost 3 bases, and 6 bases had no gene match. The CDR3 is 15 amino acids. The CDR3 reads CASSLTGGEGSPLHF. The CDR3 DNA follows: TGTGCCAGCAGCTTGACAGGGGGCGAGGGGTCACCCCTCCACTTT.

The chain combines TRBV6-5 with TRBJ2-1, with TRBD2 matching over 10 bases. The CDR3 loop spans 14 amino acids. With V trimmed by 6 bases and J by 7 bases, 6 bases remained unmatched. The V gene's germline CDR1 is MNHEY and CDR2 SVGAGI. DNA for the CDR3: TGTGCCAGCAGGTTAGCGGGAGGTTCGAATGAGCAGTTCTTC. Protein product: CASRLAGGSNEQFF.

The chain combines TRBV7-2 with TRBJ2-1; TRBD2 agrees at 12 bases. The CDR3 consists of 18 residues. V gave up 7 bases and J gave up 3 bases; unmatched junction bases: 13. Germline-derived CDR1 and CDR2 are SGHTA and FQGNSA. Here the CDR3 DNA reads TGTGCCAGCATCTCGTACGGGACTAGCGGGCCTCACTACAATGAGCAGTTCTTC. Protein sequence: CASISYGTSGPHYNEQFF. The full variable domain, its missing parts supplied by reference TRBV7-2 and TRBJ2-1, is GAGVSQSPSNKVTEKGKDVELRCDPISGHTALYWYRQSLGQGLEFLIYFQGNSAPDKSGLPSDRFSAERTGGSVSTLTIQRTQQEDSAVYLCASISYGTSGPHYNEQFFGPGTRLTVL.

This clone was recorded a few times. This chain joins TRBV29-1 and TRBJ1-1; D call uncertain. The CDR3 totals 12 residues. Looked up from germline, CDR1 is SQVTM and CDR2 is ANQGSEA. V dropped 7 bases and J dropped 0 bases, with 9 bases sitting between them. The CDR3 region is CSAVGMNTEAFF. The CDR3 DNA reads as TGCAGCGCCGTAGGAATGAACACTGAAGCTTTCTTT. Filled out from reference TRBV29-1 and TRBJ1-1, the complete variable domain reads SAVISQKPSRDICQRGTSLTIQCQVDSQVTMMFWYRQQPGQSLTLIATANQGSEATYESGFVIDKFPISRPNLTFSTLTVSNMSPEDSSIYLCSAVGMNTEAFFGQGTRLTVV.

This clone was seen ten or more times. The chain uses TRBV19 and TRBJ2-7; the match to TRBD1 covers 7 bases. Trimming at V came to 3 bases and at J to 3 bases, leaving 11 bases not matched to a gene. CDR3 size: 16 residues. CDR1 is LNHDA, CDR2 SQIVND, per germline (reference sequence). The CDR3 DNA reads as TGTGCCAGTAGTATCCTCTTGACAGGGCTAAGCTACGAGCAGTACTTC. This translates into CASSILLTGLSYEQYF.

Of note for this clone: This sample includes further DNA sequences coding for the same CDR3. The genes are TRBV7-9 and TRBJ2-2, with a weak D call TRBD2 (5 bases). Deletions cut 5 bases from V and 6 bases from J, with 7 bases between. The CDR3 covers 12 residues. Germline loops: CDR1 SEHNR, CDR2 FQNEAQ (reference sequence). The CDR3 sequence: CASSPEAGELFF. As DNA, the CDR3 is TGTGCCAGCAGCCCGGAGGCCGGGGAGCTGTTTTTT. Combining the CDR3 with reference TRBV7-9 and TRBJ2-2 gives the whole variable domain DTGVSQNPRHKITKRGQNVTFRCDPISEHNRLYWYRQTLGQGPEFLTYFQNEAQLEKSRLLSDRFSAERPKGSFSTLEIQRTEQGDSAMYLCASSPEAGELFFGEGSRLTVL.

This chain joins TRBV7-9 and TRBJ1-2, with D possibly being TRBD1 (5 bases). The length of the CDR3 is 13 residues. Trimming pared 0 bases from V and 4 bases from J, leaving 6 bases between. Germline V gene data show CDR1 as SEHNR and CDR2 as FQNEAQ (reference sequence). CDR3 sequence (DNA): TGTGCCAGCAGCTTAGCAGGGGTCTATGGCTACACCTTC. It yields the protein CASSLAGVYGYTF. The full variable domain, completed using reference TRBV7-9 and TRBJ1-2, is DTGVSQNPRHKITKRGQNVTFRCDPISEHNRLYWYRQTLGQGPEFLTYFQNEAQLEKSRLLSDRFSAERPKGSFSTLEIQRTEQGDSAMYLCASSLAGVYGYTFGSGTRLTVV.

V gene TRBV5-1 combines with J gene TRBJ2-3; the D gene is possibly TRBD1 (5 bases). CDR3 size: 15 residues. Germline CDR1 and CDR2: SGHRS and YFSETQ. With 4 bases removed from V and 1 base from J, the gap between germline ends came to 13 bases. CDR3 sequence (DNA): TGCGCCAGCAGCCCTCCAGGGAAGGGCACAGATACGCAGTATTTT. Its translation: CASSPPGKGTDTQYF.

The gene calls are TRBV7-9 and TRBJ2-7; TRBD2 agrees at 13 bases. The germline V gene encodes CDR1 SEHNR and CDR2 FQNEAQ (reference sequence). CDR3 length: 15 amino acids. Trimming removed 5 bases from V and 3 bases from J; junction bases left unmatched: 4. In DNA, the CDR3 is TGTGCCAGCAGCCCAGGACTAGCGGGAGACTACGAGCAGTACTTC. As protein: CASSPGLAGDYEQYF. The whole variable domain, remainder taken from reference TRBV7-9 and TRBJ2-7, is DTGVSQNPRHKITKRGQNVTFRCDPISEHNRLYWYRQTLGQGPEFLTYFQNEAQLEKSRLLSDRFSAERPKGSFSTLEIQRTEQGDSAMYLCASSPGLAGDYEQYFGPGTRLTVT.

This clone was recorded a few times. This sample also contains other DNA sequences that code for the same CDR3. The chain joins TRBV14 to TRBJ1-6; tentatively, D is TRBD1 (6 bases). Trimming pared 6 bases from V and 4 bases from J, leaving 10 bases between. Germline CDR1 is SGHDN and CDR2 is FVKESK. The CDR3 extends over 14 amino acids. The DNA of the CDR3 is TGTGCCAGCAGTCGAGGACAGTATAATTCACCCCTCCACTTT. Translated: CASSRGQYNSPLHF.

The CDR3 reads CASSTQSGYGYTF. The CDR3 bases are TGTGCCAGCAGCACCCAATCTGGCTATGGCTACACCTTC. The chain joins TRBV2 to TRBJ1-2; D remains unclear. Per the germline V gene, CDR1 is SNHLY and CDR2 is FYNNEI. The CDR3 loop spans 13 amino acids. Between the trimmed V and J ends, which lost 6 bases and 4 bases, there was a span of 12 bases.

The CDR3 sequence: CASSRPAGAGIYNEQFF. The CDR3 coding sequence is TGTGCCAGCAGCAGACCAGCGGGGGCCGGTATTTACAATGAGCAGTTCTTC. This sequence joins TRBV5-4 and TRBJ2-1; 8 bases agree with TRBD2. The CDR3 is made up of 17 amino acids. The J segment lost 4 bases and the V segment lost 4 bases, leaving 13 bases of the junction unmatched. Germline V gives CDR1 SGHNT, CDR2 YYREEE (reference sequence). Variable domain in full (rest from reference TRBV5-4 and TRBJ2-1): ETGVTQSPTHLIKTRGQQVTLRCSSQSGHNTVSWYQQALGQGPQFIFQYYREEENGRGNFPPRFSGLQFPNYSSELNVNALELDDSALYLCASSRPAGAGIYNEQFFGPGTRLTVL.

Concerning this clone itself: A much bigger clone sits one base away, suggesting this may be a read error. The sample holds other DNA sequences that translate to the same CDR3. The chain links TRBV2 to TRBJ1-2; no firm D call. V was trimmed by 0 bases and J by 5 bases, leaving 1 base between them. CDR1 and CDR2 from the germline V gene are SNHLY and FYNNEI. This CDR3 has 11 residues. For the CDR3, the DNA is TGTGCCAGCAGTGAAGCATATGGCTACACCTTC. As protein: CASSEAYGYTF.

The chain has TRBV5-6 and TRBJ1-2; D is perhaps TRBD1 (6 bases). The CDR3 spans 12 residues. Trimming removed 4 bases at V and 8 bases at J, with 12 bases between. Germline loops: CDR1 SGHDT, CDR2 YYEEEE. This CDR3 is CASSLGTSGYTF. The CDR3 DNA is TGTGCCAGCAGCCTAGGGACATCCGGCTACACCTTC.

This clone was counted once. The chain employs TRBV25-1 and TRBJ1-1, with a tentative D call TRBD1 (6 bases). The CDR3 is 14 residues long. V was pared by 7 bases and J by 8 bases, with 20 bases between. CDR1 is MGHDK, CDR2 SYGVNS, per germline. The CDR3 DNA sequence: TGTGCCAGCACCCAGAAAGGGGGGAGTCGGGAAGCTTTCTTT. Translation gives CASTQKGGSREAFF.

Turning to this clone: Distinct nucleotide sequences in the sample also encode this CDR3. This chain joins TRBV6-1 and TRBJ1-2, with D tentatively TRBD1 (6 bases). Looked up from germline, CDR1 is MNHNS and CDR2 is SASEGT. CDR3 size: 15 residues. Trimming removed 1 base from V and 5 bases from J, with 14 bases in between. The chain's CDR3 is CASSEGRGRGYGYTF. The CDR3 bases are TGTGCCAGCAGTGAAGGTCGGGGCAGGGGATATGGCTACACCTTC.

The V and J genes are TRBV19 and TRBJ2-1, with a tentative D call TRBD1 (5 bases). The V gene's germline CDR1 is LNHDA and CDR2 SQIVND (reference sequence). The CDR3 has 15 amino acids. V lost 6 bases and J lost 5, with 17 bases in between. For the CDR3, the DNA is TGTGCCAGTAGATTTGGGGCTCTACTTAACAATGAGCAGTTCTTC. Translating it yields CASRFGALLNNEQFF.

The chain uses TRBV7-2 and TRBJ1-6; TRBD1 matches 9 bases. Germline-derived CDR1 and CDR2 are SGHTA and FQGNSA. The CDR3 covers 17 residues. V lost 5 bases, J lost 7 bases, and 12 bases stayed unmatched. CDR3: CASSPGPPGQGNSPLHF. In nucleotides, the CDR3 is TGTGCCAGCAGCCCAGGGCCACCGGGACAGGGCAATTCACCCCTCCACTTT.

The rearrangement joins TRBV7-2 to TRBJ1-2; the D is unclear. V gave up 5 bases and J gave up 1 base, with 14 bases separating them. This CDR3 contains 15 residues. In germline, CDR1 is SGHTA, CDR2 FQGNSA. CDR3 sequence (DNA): TGTGCCAGCAGCCCCGCGGTAGGAGTTAACTATGGCTACACCTTC. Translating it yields CASSPAVGVNYGYTF.

The chain's CDR3 is CASSRLLGRGLPGNTIYF. CDR3 DNA: TGCGCCAGCAGCCGCCTCCTCGGGCGGGGTCTCCCCGGAAACACCATATATTTT. The rearrangement uses TRBV4-1 and TRBJ1-3, with D unclear. Between the trimmed V and J ends, which lost 4 bases and 4 bases, there was a span of 23 bases. The CDR3 sequence is 18 residues long. Germline lookup yields CDR1 MGHRA and CDR2 YSYEKL.

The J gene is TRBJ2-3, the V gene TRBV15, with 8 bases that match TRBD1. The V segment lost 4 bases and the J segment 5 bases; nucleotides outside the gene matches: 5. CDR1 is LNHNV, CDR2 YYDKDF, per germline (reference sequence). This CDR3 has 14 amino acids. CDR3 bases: TGTGCCACCAGCATTGGACAGGGTCAAGATACGCAGTATTTT. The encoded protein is CATSIGQGQDTQYF.